This TCR beta chain is drawn from a study of blood T cell repertoires in COVID-19. The CDR3 is 15 amino acids. The germline V and J ends were trimmed by 5 bases and 5 bases, with 13 bases remaining between them. Germline assignment: CDR1 LNHDA and CDR2 SQIVND (reference sequence). The method was immunoSEQ multiplex PCR; TCRdb's version includes in-frame clones alone and lacks a portion of them. The repertoire consists of 75,000 to 90,000 clones, with 88% occurring once and the leading ten covering 11%. The sample was peripheral blood. The sequence derives from an older man with acute or convalescent COVID-19. This chain links TRBV19 with TRBJ1-6; D gene unclear. For the CDR3, the DNA is TGTGCCAGTAGTGGAGTTTGGCTGAATAATTCACCCCTCCACTTT. This gives the protein CASSGVWLNNSPLHF.